This T cell receptor (beta chain) was identified during a study of T cell clones after liver transplantation. On the study more broadly: A pre-transplant mixed lymphocyte reaction with TCRbeta sequencing defined graft-donor-reactive clones followed in post-transplant blood.

Study results and limitations: Compared with third party-reactive sequences, donor-reactive ones declined more, independent of withdrawal success.

In regard to this clone: The antigen remains undetermined.

Repertoires were generated with immunoSEQ multiplex PCR, while TCRdb's copy carries only in-frame clones and drops some. The repertoire includes some 120,000 clones, over 75% of them detected once, and 0.75% to 0.85% sits in the top ten. The sample in question was CD4+ T cells from blood, obtained 12 months after liver transplant. The receptor was isolated from a human patient who received a liver transplant. These T cells may partly come from the graft donor.

CDR3 in amino acids: CASSEVLRDEKLFF. CDR3 sequence (DNA): TGTGCCAGCAGTGAGGTCCTCAGGGATGAAAAACTGTTTTTT. This rearrangement joins TRBV6-1 to TRBJ1-4, with a possible D match to TRBD1 (5 bases). Trimming cost V 3 bases and J 6 bases, with 11 bases left between them. The CDR3 is 14 amino acids. CDR1 is MNHNS, CDR2 SASEGT, per germline.